This TCR beta chain was recovered during a study of blood T cell repertoires in COVID-19. Turning to the study itself: Samples of COVID-19 (acute and convalescent) were obtained from the United States, Italy and Spain. PBMCs, B-cell-depleted T cells, or T cells were the source of the cDNA or gDNA that made up the material.

This CDR3 has 16 amino acids. The J segment lost 4 bases and the V segment lost 3 bases, leaving 8 bases of the junction unmatched. From germline, CDR1 is MNHEY and CDR2 SMNVEV (reference sequence). Per the original methods: Estimated nucleated cell counts came from reference gene primer amplification. Here immunoSEQ multiplex PCR was the method, and the copy in TCRdb shows in-frame clones only, minus some. V and J calls and clone size are given by that table; D and trimming were obtained from the DNA. The top ten hold more than 6.5% of the sample, which has 150,000 to 200,000 clones, about 70% seen once.

The receptor comes from a woman aged 45-60 years with active or convalescent COVID-19. V is TRBV27 and J is TRBJ2-2; 7 bases line up with TRBD2. The sample taken for sequencing was peripheral blood. DNA of the CDR3: TGTGCCAGCAGTTTTGCAGGCCAGCGGGGCACCGGGGAGCTGTTTTTT. This gives the protein CASSFAGQRGTGELFF.